What follows are 20 T cell receptor beta chains derived from one specimen sequenced in a study of T cell repertoires in cytomegalovirus infection. Each CDR3 protein gets one entry after TCRdb re-called the reads with MiXCR. The table has around 630,000 distinct CDR3 sequences, less than 25% seen once. The source material was CD8+ T cells from PBMCs. The source of these receptors is a human donor in good health (CMV status not recorded). Some clones in this sample may be carry-over from other donors' samples.

V and J are TRBV7-9 and TRBJ2-1; either TRBD1 or TRBD2 may fit D (5 bases each). Trimming removed 2 bases from V and 6 bases from J, with 14 bases in between. The CDR3 covers 15 residues. Germline CDR1 SEHNR, CDR2 FQNEAQ (reference sequence). The CDR3, as DNA: TGTGCCAGCAGCTTATTATGGGGGACGGGCAATGAGCAGTTCTTC. Amino acids: CASSLLWGTGNEQFF.

A note on this clonotype: This may be a read error: a much more frequent sequence differs by one nucleotide. The genes are TRBV28 and TRBJ2-2; D perhaps matches TRBD1 (5 bases). CDR1 MDHEN and CDR2 SYDVKM come from the germline V gene. The CDR3 spans 16 residues. The CDR3 loop is CANSPSPINRPGELFF. The CDR3 nucleotides read TGTGCCAACAGTCCGAGCCCGATTAACAGGCCCGGGGAGCTGTTTTTT.

The table lists this clonotype with many counts. The rearrangement joins TRBV28 to TRBJ2-7; 8 bases are a match to TRBD1. The CDR3 totals 14 residues. The V gene end was trimmed by 3 bases and the J gene end by 5 bases; junction bases not matched to a gene: 6. Germline V gives CDR1 MDHEN, CDR2 SYDVKM. The CDR3 DNA reads TGTGCCAGCAGTTTGATGGGGACAGGACACGAGCAGTACGTC. It codes for CASSLMGTGHEQYV.

In its sample, this clonotype was seen many times. The chain carries TRBV7-8 and TRBJ2-3, with D perhaps matching TRBD1 or TRBD2 (6 bases each). This CDR3 region has 14 residues. The germline CDR1 and CDR2 sequences are SGHVS and FQNEAQ. Trimming left V 5 bases short and J 6 bases short, with 15 bases between. The CDR3 reads CASSIQGGGDTQYF. The CDR3, as DNA: TGTGCCAGCAGCATACAGGGAGGAGGGGATACGCAGTATTTT.

The V gene is TRBV7-8, the J gene TRBJ2-5; the match to TRBD1 covers 8 bases. After removal of 7 bases from V and 4 bases from J, the junction contained 8 bases not matched to a gene. This CDR3 spans 14 amino acids. CDR1 and CDR2 (germline): SGHVS, FQNEAQ. For the CDR3, the DNA is TGTGCCAGCATCAACAGGGGGAAGGGAGAGACCCAGTACTTC. Amino acids: CASINRGKGETQYF.

In this sample, this clonotype turned up many times. V and J are TRBV2 and TRBJ1-1; tentative D call: TRBD1 (5 bases). The V end was cut by 6 bases, the J end by 3 bases, with 14 bases between. The germline V gene encodes CDR1 SNHLY and CDR2 FYNNEI. The CDR3 sequence is 14 residues long. CDR3 sequence (DNA): TGTGCCAGCAGCCTCACTCGACAGTACACTGAAGCTTTCTTT. This sequence encodes CASSLTRQYTEAFF.

This clonotype has more than one count but fewer than ten. The genes are TRBV6-5 and TRBJ2-2; D remains unclear. V was trimmed by 8 bases and J by 8 bases, leaving 9 bases between them. CDR1 and CDR2 (germline): MNHEY, SVGAGI. There are 11 residues in the CDR3. CDR3 sequence reads: CASSGGGELFF. For the CDR3, the DNA is TGTGCCAGCTCGGGCGGAGGGGAGCTGTTTTTT.

The chain couples TRBV29-1 to TRBJ2-6; 7 bases align to TRBD1. The trim removed 2 bases at V and 2 bases at J, leaving 6 bases unmatched. Per germline, CDR1 SQVTM and CDR2 ANQGSEA. The CDR3 consists of 16 residues. CDR3 in amino acids: CSVEPLQGTGANVLTF. Here the CDR3 DNA reads TGCAGCGTTGAACCTTTACAGGGGACTGGGGCCAACGTCCTGACTTTC.

This clonotype was observed many times. This chain joins TRBV6-2 or TRBV6-3 and TRBJ2-4; 8 bases fit TRBD2. The CDR3 totals 15 residues. Germline trimming cut 2 bases from V and 3 bases from J; bases unmatched to any gene: 3. Germline lookup yields CDR1 MNHEY and CDR2 SVGEGT. CDR3 sequence reads: CASSYSGGGKNIQYF. CDR3 bases: TGTGCCAGCAGTTACAGCGGGGGTGGCAAAAACATTCAGTACTTC.

The sample holds a few counts of this clonotype. The chain joins TRBV12-3 or TRBV12-4 to TRBJ1-1; 7 positions match TRBD1. With V trimmed by 8 bases and J by 4 bases, 4 bases remained unmatched. This CDR3 has 12 amino acids. The CDR3 nucleotides are TGTGCCAGCTGGCCAGGGGGCACTGAAGCTTTCTTT. It translates to CASWPGGTEAFF.

This clonotype was seen a few times. J is TRBJ1-5 and V is TRBV6-5, with 7 bases aligning to TRBD1. This CDR3 has 16 residues. The germline V gene encodes CDR1 MNHEY and CDR2 SVGAGI. J lost 2 bases, V lost 0 bases, and 4 bases had no gene match. As DNA, the CDR3 is TGTGCCAGCAGTTACTCAGGCACAGGGGGCAATCAGCCCCAGCATTTT. Translation: CASSYSGTGGNQPQHF.

This clonotype turned up a few times. The rearrangement links TRBV10-3 to TRBJ2-6; no clear D. There are 19 residues in the CDR3. V was cut by 8 bases and J by 0 bases, with 23 bases left in between. Germline V gene data show CDR1 as ENHRY and CDR2 as SYGVKD. The CDR3 reads CAILIAGQDVRSGANVLTF. The CDR3 nucleotides are TGTGCCATCCTTATCGCCGGGCAGGACGTTCGCTCTGGGGCCAACGTCCTGACTTTC.

The chain is built from TRBV7-2 and TRBJ2-5; TRBD2 matches at 11 bases. This CDR3 spans 18 amino acids. V lost 0 bases, J lost 5 bases, and 11 bases stayed unmatched. Per the germline V gene, CDR1 is SGHTA and CDR2 is FQGNSA. The CDR3 region has the DNA TGTGCCAGCAGCTTAGCGGGACTAGCGGTCCCTCTGGCCGAGACCCAGTACTTC. Residues: CASSLAGLAVPLAETQYF.

This clonotype was picked up many times. The junction departs from germline at one end; a sequencing error may be responsible. The J gene is TRBJ2-7, the V gene TRBV14, with 9 positions matching TRBD2. This CDR3 region has 15 residues. Germline values: CDR1 SGHDN, CDR2 FVKESK. The CDR3 reads CASRQGLASFYEQYF. In DNA, the CDR3 is TGTGCCAGCAGACAAGGACTAGCGTCTTTCTACGAGCAGTACTTC.

This clonotype was detected many times. The CDR3 sequence: CASSLTPGTTNTYEQYF. Here the CDR3 DNA reads TGTGCCAGCAGTTTAACGCCAGGGACGACGAACACCTACGAGCAGTACTTC. This chain connects TRBV28 to TRBJ2-7; D is perhaps TRBD1 or TRBD2 (5 bases each). This CDR3 comprises 17 residues. V gave up 2 bases and J gave up 2 bases, with 19 bases separating them. CDR1 and CDR2 from the germline V gene are MDHEN and SYDVKM.

This clonotype occurred many times. The chain recombines TRBV7-6 with TRBJ2-1; 10 bases are a match to TRBD2. CDR1 is SGHVS and CDR2 is FNYEAQ in the germline V gene. The CDR3 sequence is 19 residues long. Germline trimming cut 2 bases from V and 0 bases from J; bases unmatched to any gene: 10. CDR3 bases: TGTGCCAGCAGCTTATCCGCGATAGCGGGGGGAAGCTCCTACAATGAGCAGTTCTTC. Residues: CASSLSAIAGGSSYNEQFF.

The chain uses TRBV6-6 and TRBJ2-7, with TRBD1 as a possible D gene (6 bases). The CDR3 sequence is 16 residues long. Germline-derived CDR1 and CDR2 are MNHNY and SVGAGI (reference sequence). Trimming took off 2 bases at V and 3 bases at J, with 17 bases between the two ends. CDR3: CASSYPPGTLFYEQYF. The DNA of the CDR3 is TGTGCCAGCAGTTACCCCCCTGGGACACTTTTCTACGAGCAGTACTTC.

This clonotype was seen more than once but under ten times. V is TRBV15 and J is TRBJ2-6, with D unclear. This CDR3 contains 14 residues. Germline lookup yields CDR1 LNHNV and CDR2 YYDKDF (reference sequence). The V and J ends lost 8 bases and 2 bases respectively, with 10 bases between them. In DNA, the CDR3 is TGTGCCACCTTGGATGGTCCTGGGGCCAACGTCCTGACTTTC. It is translated as CATLDGPGANVLTF.

This clonotype was seen at least ten times. Written as DNA, the CDR3 is TGTGCCAGCAGCTTAGGGCACAACCCTAACTATGGCTACACCTTC. Protein product: CASSLGHNPNYGYTF. The chain carries TRBV7-2 and TRBJ1-2; D not certain. The V gene lost 1 base and the J gene lost 0 bases, with 9 bases spanning the gap. Germline CDR1 SGHTA, CDR2 FQGNSA. This CDR3 has 15 residues.

The J gene is TRBJ2-2, the V gene TRBV28; a weak D match, TRBD2 (5 bases). The CDR3 is 14 residues long. Trimming pared 4 bases from V and 5 bases from J, leaving 11 bases between. Germline values: CDR1 MDHEN, CDR2 SYDVKM. DNA for the CDR3: TGTGCCAGCAGTTATACGGGGATTACCGGGGAGCTGTTTTTT. It is translated as CASSYTGITGELFF.